The clone carrying this T cell receptor (beta chain) was counted many times. Its antigen is still unknown. This entry belongs to a study of spatial heterogeneity in lung cancer. On each TCR cDNA molecule, a unique molecular identifier was present. TCRdb itself ran the 5' RACE reads through MiXCR, one entry per CDR3 protein. The sample carries about 20,000 distinct CDR3 sequences, approximately 15% recorded once. Study outcomes and limitations: The number of expanded tumor alpha and beta chains correlated with mutation number. Tumor T-cell coverage was an estimated 7% or so for alpha and around 12% for beta chains.

With 11 bases clipped from V and 3 bases from J, the junction kept 9 bases outside the gene matches. This CDR3 comprises 13 residues. Germline CDR1 and CDR2: MDHEN and SYDVKM. Described time point: sample taken at primary tumor resection. Tumor, nontumor lung or frozen PBMC supplied whole RNA, sequenced without sorting. The chain employs TRBV28 and TRBJ2-7, with 8 bases aligning to TRBD2. The sequence was obtained from a female donor with early-stage non-small cell lung cancer. Specimen: lung tumor tissue, collected at surgery. This CDR3 is CASRASGLYEQYF. The DNA of the CDR3 is TGTGCCTCGCGTGCTAGCGGGCTCTACGAGCAGTACTTC.